Each of the 27 T cell receptor beta chains below was sequenced from the same sample in a study of blood T cell repertoires in COVID-19. Sequencing used immunoSEQ multiplex PCR; TCRdb keeps in-frame clones, though not all of them. Found here are 200,000 or so clones, roughly nine tenths of them singletons; the top ten hold about 2.2%. Material: peripheral blood. These receptors all come from a woman aged 50 to 60 with acute or convalescent COVID-19.

This sequence joins TRBV6-2 or TRBV6-3 and TRBJ2-3; the D gene is possibly TRBD1 (6 bases). CDR1 and CDR2 from the germline V gene are MNHEY and SVGEGT. V was shortened by 0 bases and J by 4 bases, with 17 bases between the two germline ends. The CDR3 consists of 17 residues. The CDR3 is CASSYSWDTRSADTQYF. The CDR3 DNA reads TGTGCCAGCAGTTACTCTTGGGACACCCGGTCGGCAGATACGCAGTATTTT.

The V call is TRBV5-1, the J call TRBJ1-2; D not certain. V was trimmed by 0 bases and J by 2 bases, leaving 11 bases between them. CDR3 length: 15 amino acids. CDR1 SGHRS and CDR2 YFSETQ come from the germline V gene. CDR3 coding DNA: TGCGCCAGCAGCTTGGGGCAGATACGAAACTATGGCTACACCTTC. It encodes CASSLGQIRNYGYTF.

V usage is TRBV7-8 and J usage is TRBJ1-1, with a weak D call TRBD1 (5 bases). The ends were cut back, 3 bases at V and 4 bases at J, with 15 bases in the middle. This CDR3 contains 15 residues. Germline CDR1 SGHVS, CDR2 FQNEAQ. The DNA of the CDR3 is TGTGCCAGCAGCTTCGGACTGCCCGGGGGCACTGAAGCTTTCTTT. It encodes CASSFGLPGGTEAFF.

J is TRBJ2-5 and V is TRBV11-1; 12 bases fit TRBD2. The CDR3 is 14 amino acids. Germline V gene lookup returns CDR1 SGHAT and CDR2 FQDESV (reference sequence). Losses at the gene ends were 5 bases for V and 3 bases for J; bases not matched to a gene: 1. The CDR3 protein is CASSRTSGKETQYF. The CDR3 DNA reads TGTGCCAGCAGCCGGACTAGCGGGAAAGAGACCCAGTACTTC.

V is TRBV5-1 and J is TRBJ2-3; the match to TRBD2 covers 7 bases. The J segment lost 0 bases and the V segment lost 5 bases, leaving 12 bases of the junction unmatched. The CDR3 is 17 residues long. The germline V gene encodes CDR1 SGHRS and CDR2 YFSETQ. The CDR3 bases are TGCGCCAGCAGTTTGACTAGCAGACCATCTAGCACAGATACGCAGTATTTT. Translated, it gives CASSLTSRPSSTDTQYF.

This clone appeared once. The V call is TRBV6-2 or TRBV6-3, the J call TRBJ1-1, with D perhaps matching TRBD1 (6 bases). The CDR3 has 18 residues. V lost 2 bases and J lost 1, with 20 bases in between. CDR1 and CDR2 from the germline V gene are MNHEY and SVGEGT. CDR3 DNA sequence: TGTGCCAGCAGTTACAATGACAGGAGATACCCACCGAACACTGAAGCTTTCTTT. Amino acid sequence: CASSYNDRRYPPNTEAFF.

This clone has just one count. The CDR3 region is CASSLDLRNQPQHF. DNA of the CDR3: TGTGCCAGCAGCTTAGATCTAAGAAATCAGCCCCAGCATTTT. The genes are TRBV11-2 and TRBJ1-5; D remains ambiguous. V lost 0 bases and J lost 4, with 7 bases in between. CDR3 size: 14 residues. Germline CDR1 is SGHAT and CDR2 is FQNNGV.

The chain has TRBV27 and TRBJ1-1; D call uncertain. The CDR3 runs 15 residues. The V gene lost 3 bases and the J gene lost 7 bases, with 18 bases spanning the gap. Per the germline V gene, CDR1 is MNHEY and CDR2 is SMNVEV (reference sequence). The CDR3 nucleotides are TGTGCCAGCAGTTTCGGCAGGCCTGTGTTCGGTGAAGCTTTCTTT. Its translation: CASSFGRPVFGEAFF.

The chain employs TRBV4-2 and TRBJ2-5; D is possibly TRBD2 (7 bases). The CDR3 spans 16 residues. Per germline, CDR1 LGHNA and CDR2 YNFKEQ. The V gene lost 0 bases and the J gene lost 6 bases, with 17 bases spanning the gap. This chain's CDR3 is CASSQDKGGGGKTQYF. The CDR3 DNA is TGTGCCAGCAGCCAAGATAAAGGGGGGGGCGGGAAGACCCAGTACTTC.

The V and J genes are TRBV5-6 and TRBJ2-3; a possible D gene is TRBD2 (5 bases). Trimming took 0 bases from V and 0 from J, leaving 5 bases between them. CDR1 is SGHDT and CDR2 is YYEEEE in the germline V gene. This CDR3 is built from 14 residues. The CDR3 DNA is TGTGCCAGCAGCTTGGGGACTAGCACAGATACGCAGTATTTT. This encodes CASSLGTSTDTQYF.

The gene calls are TRBV4-3 and TRBJ1-6; D is undetermined. V dropped 0 bases and J dropped 9 bases, with 15 bases sitting between them. This CDR3 is built from 16 residues. The V gene's germline CDR1 is LGHNA and CDR2 YSLEER. Here the CDR3 DNA reads TGCGCCAGCAGCCAAGATACCGGAGGGTCCGGTTCACCCCTCCACTTT. Its protein product is CASSQDTGGSGSPLHF.

The chain has TRBV7-2 and TRBJ1-2; TRBD1 matches 9 bases. V shed 4 bases and J 4 bases; nucleotides not matched to a gene: 16. This CDR3 has 18 residues. Germline V lookup: CDR1 SGHTA, CDR2 FQGNSA. The CDR3 loop is CASSSPGQGIVGGYGYTF. For the CDR3, the DNA is TGTGCCAGCAGCTCCCCGGGACAGGGTATCGTAGGGGGCTATGGCTACACCTTC. Based on the CDR3 plus reference TRBV7-2 and TRBJ1-2, the full variable domain is GAGVSQSPSNKVTEKGKDVELRCDPISGHTALYWYRQSLGQGLEFLIYFQGNSAPDKSGLPSDRFSAERTGGSVSTLTIQRTQQEDSAVYLCASSSPGQGIVGGYGYTFGSGTRLTVV.

V is TRBV2 and J is TRBJ1-5; perhaps TRBD1 as D (5 bases). Trimming pared 0 bases from V and 4 bases from J, leaving 7 bases between. The CDR3 is 14 residues long. Germline loops: CDR1 SNHLY, CDR2 FYNNEI. The CDR3 is CASSEADSNQPQHF. In nucleotides, the CDR3 is TGTGCCAGCAGTGAAGCTGACAGTAATCAGCCCCAGCATTTT.

J is TRBJ2-3 and V is TRBV7-9, with TRBD2 matching over 13 bases. Trimming removed 4 bases from V and 5 bases from J; junction bases left unmatched: 12. This CDR3 comprises 18 residues. Germline V gene sequence: CDR1 SEHNR, CDR2 FQNEAQ (reference sequence). CDR3 loop: CASSYRLAGGLHGDTQYF. For the CDR3, the DNA is TGTGCCAGCAGCTACCGACTAGCGGGGGGTCTGCATGGAGATACGCAGTATTTT.

This chain uses TRBV7-6 with TRBJ1-1; 7 bases align to TRBD1. CDR3 size: 16 residues. In germline, CDR1 is SGHVS, CDR2 FNYEAQ. With V trimmed by 2 bases and J by 5 bases, 11 bases remained unmatched. The CDR3 here is CASSLRGGTVGTEAFF. CDR3 nucleotides: TGTGCCAGCAGCTTAAGAGGGGGGACAGTCGGAACTGAAGCTTTCTTT.

The chain links TRBV7-2 to TRBJ2-2; 9 bases match TRBD1. The CDR3 length is 16 residues. Germline lookup yields CDR1 SGHTA and CDR2 FQGNSA. J was trimmed by 4 bases and V by 3 bases; bases with no gene match: 6. The CDR3 DNA reads as TGTGCCAGCAGCTTTTACGACAGGGGGGGCACCGGGGAGCTGTTTTTT. Translated, it gives CASSFYDRGGTGELFF.

V usage is TRBV5-1 and J usage is TRBJ2-2; TRBD2 aligns across 12 bases. The V segment lost 9 bases and the J segment 6 bases; nucleotides outside the gene matches: 6. The CDR3 sequence is 14 residues long. The germline gives CDR1 SGHRS, CDR2 YFSETQ. This CDR3 is CATSSGRAAGELFF. In nucleotides, the CDR3 is TGCGCCACCTCTAGCGGGAGGGCCGCCGGGGAGCTGTTTTTT.

This clone came up once. CDR3 loop: CASSLLLISGSYNEQFF. Written as DNA, the CDR3 is TGTGCCAGCAGCTTATTGTTGATTAGCGGCTCCTACAATGAGCAGTTCTTC. This chain uses TRBV5-6 with TRBJ2-1; D perhaps matches TRBD2 (6 bases). Trimming stripped 2 bases from V and 0 bases from J, with 15 bases between. CDR1 is SGHDT and CDR2 is YYEEEE in the germline V gene. This CDR3 is built from 17 residues.

The chain links TRBV5-1 to TRBJ1-5; weak D call: TRBD1 (5 bases). Germline V gene lookup returns CDR1 SGHRS and CDR2 YFSETQ. CDR3 length: 14 residues. The germline V and J ends were trimmed by 3 bases and 9 bases, with 16 bases remaining between them. The CDR3 loop reads CASSWGEYSSPQHF. The CDR3 nucleotides read TGCGCCAGCAGCTGGGGGGAGTATTCTTCGCCCCAGCATTTT.

The J gene is TRBJ2-7, the V gene TRBV30, with D possibly matching TRBD2 (7 bases). V was shortened by 0 bases and J by 3 bases, with 15 bases between the two germline ends. Germline lookup yields CDR1 GTSNPN and CDR2 SVGIG (reference sequence). The CDR3 extends over 15 amino acids. CDR3 DNA sequence: TGTGCCTGGAGTGTACGGGGGGCAGGATTCTACGAGCAGTACTTC. It codes for CAWSVRGAGFYEQYF.

The chain has TRBV18 and TRBJ2-7; 9 bases are a match to TRBD1. V was clipped by 3 bases and J by 5 bases; unmatched bases: 5. Germline V gene lookup returns CDR1 KGHSH and CDR2 LQKENI. The CDR3 consists of 14 residues. The CDR3 sequence: CASSPGTGYHEQYF. CDR3 in DNA: TGTGCCAGCTCACCCGGGACAGGGTATCACGAGCAGTACTTC. The complete variable domain, with remaining parts taken from reference TRBV18 and TRBJ2-7, reads NAGVMQNPRHLVRRRGQEARLRCSPMKGHSHVYWYRQLPEEGLKFMVYLQKENIIDESGMPKERFSAEFPKEGPSILRIQQVVRGDSAAYFCASSPGTGYHEQYFGPGTRLTVT.

This clone was seen once. The chain employs TRBV11-3 and TRBJ1-5; 7 bases map to TRBD1. Trimming cost V 0 bases and J 0 bases; bases outside gene matches: 8. Germline V gene data show CDR1 as SGHNT and CDR2 as YENEEA. CDR3 size: 18 residues. This CDR3 is CASSLDPRGVYSNQPQHF. The DNA of the CDR3 is TGTGCCAGCAGCTTAGATCCCAGGGGGGTCTATAGCAATCAGCCCCAGCATTTT. The full variable domain, with the rest looked up from reference TRBV11-3 and TRBJ1-5, is EAGVVQSPRYKIIEKKQPVAFWCNPISGHNTLYWYLQNLGQGPELLIRYENEEAVDDSQLPKDRFSAERLKGVDSTLKIQPAELGDSAVYLCASSLDPRGVYSNQPQHFGDGTRLSIL.

The chain uses TRBV30 and TRBJ2-7; the D is unclear. V was shortened by 4 bases and J by 6 bases, with 13 bases between the two germline ends. The CDR3 runs 12 residues. CDR1 is GTSNPN and CDR2 is SVGIG in the germline V gene (reference sequence). Written as DNA, the CDR3 is TGTGCCTGGAAAAGAATCGTGGCCGAGCAGTACTTC. It yields the protein CAWKRIVAEQYF.

This clone was seen once. This sequence joins TRBV2 and TRBJ1-1; 9 bases fit TRBD1. CDR1 SNHLY and CDR2 FYNNEI come from the germline V gene. The CDR3 sequence is 14 residues long. Trimming took 7 bases from V and 5 from J; bases not matched to a gene: 8. The CDR3 region has the DNA TGTGCCAGCACCATTCAGACAGGGGGGACTGAAGCTTTCTTT. Its translation: CASTIQTGGTEAFF.

The rearrangement links TRBV3-1 (or the pseudogene TRBV3-2) to TRBJ2-3; D not resolved. The germline CDR1 and CDR2 sequences are LGHDT and YNNKEL (reference sequence). The CDR3 totals 15 residues. V lost 4 bases to trimming and J lost 2 bases, with 13 bases between them. CDR3 amino acids: CASSPPGQFTDTQYF. The CDR3 DNA reads as TGTGCCAGCAGCCCACCGGGTCAGTTCACAGATACGCAGTATTTT.

The V and J genes are TRBV3-1 (or the pseudogene TRBV3-2) and TRBJ2-2, with 10 bases that match TRBD1. This CDR3 is 17 amino acids long. Looked up from germline, CDR1 is LGHDT and CDR2 is YNNKEL (reference sequence). The V and J ends lost 4 bases and 5 bases, in that order; junction bases with no gene match: 10. CDR3: CASSPDDRGRRTGELFF. The CDR3 DNA reads TGTGCCAGCAGCCCAGATGACAGGGGGCGAAGGACCGGGGAGCTGTTTTTT.

The chain has TRBV30 and TRBJ1-5; a weak D match, TRBD1 (5 bases). Germline V gene lookup returns CDR1 GTSNPN and CDR2 SVGIG (reference sequence). There are 14 residues in the CDR3. The V end was cut by 3 bases, the J end by 4 bases, with 13 bases between. The CDR3 region is CAWSAGTRNQPQHF. CDR3 DNA sequence: TGTGCCTGGAGCGCGGGGACGAGGAATCAGCCCCAGCATTTT. Drawing the rest from reference TRBV30 and TRBJ1-5, the complete variable domain is SQTIHQWPATLVQPVGSPLSLECTVEGTSNPNLYWYRQAAGRGLQLLFYSVGIGQISSEVPQNLSASRPQDRQFILSSKKLLLSDSGFYLCAWSAGTRNQPQHFGDGTRLSIL.